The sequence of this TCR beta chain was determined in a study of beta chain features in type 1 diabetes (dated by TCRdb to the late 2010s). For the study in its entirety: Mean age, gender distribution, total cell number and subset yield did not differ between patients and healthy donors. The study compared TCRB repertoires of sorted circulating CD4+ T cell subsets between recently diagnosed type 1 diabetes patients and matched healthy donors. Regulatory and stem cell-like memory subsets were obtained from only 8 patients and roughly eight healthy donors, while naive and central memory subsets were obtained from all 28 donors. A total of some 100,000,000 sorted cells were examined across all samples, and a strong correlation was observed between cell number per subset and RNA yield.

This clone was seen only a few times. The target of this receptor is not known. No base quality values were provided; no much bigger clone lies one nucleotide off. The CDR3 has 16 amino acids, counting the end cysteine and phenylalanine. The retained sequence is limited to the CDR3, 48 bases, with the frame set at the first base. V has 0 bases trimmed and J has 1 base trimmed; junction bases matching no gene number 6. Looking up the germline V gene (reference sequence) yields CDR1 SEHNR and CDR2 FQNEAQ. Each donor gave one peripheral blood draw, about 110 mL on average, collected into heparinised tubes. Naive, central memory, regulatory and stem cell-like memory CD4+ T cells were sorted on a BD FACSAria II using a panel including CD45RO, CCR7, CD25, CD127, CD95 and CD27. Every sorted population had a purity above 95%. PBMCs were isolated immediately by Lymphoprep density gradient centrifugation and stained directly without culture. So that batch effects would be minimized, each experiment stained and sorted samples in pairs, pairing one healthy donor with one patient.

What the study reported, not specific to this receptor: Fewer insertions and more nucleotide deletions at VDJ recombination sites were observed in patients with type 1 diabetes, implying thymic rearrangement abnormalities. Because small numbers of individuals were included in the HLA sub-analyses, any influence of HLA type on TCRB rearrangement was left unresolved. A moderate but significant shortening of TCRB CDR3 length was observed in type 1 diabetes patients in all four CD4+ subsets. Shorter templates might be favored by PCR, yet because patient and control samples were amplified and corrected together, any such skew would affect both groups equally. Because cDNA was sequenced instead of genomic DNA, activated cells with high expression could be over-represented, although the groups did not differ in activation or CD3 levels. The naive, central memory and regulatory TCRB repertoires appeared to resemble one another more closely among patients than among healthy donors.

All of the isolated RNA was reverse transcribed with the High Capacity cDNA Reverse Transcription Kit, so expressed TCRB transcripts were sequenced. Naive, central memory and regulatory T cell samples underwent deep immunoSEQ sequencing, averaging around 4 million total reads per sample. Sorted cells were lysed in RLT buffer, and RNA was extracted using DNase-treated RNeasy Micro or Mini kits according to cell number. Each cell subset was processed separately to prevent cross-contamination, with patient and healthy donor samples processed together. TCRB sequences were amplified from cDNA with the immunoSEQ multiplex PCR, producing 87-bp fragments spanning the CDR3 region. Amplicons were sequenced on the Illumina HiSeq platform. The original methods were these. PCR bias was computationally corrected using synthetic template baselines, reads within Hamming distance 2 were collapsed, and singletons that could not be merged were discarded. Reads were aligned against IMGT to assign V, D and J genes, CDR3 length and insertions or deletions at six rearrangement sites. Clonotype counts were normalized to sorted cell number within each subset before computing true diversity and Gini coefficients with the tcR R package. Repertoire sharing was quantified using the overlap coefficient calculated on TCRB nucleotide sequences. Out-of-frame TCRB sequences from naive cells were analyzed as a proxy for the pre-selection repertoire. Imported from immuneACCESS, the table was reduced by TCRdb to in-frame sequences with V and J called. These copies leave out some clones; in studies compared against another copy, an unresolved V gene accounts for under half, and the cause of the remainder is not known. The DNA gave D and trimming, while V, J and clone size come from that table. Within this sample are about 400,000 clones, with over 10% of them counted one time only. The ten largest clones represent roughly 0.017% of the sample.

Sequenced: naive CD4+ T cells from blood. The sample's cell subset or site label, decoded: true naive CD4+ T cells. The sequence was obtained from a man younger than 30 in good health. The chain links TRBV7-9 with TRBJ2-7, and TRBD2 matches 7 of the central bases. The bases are TGTGCCAGCAGCTTAGCTGAGGCTAGCGGTTCCTACGAGCAGTACTTC. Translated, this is CASSLAEASGSYEQYF.